The T cell receptor beta chain under discussion was sequenced for a study of cytomegalovirus exposure and HLA in healthy donors (dated 2017 in TCRdb). Regarding the complete study: According to a later analysis, one platform produced both the roughly 130 validation repertoires and the 550 to 800 repertoires of the first cohort. The study aimed to test whether cataloging public T cell receptors could reveal signatures of past pathogen exposure. Along with the 666-subject first cohort, a separate validation cohort of around 110 different subjects was used. The study combined high-throughput TCR immunosequencing, statistical association of individual TCRs with disease status, and machine learning to predict cytomegalovirus infection status. Beyond this particular receptor, the publication reports: The classifier was reported to diagnose cytomegalovirus status with high specificity and sensitivity in both the original and validation cohorts. The validation cohort had no HLA typing available for a later analysis, so co-occurrence within that cohort was assessed over all 110 or so repertoires. Most TCR sequences were observed very rarely across donors, whereas some public TCRs were present in many individuals. In a later analysis, TCRs clustered in the first cohort were found to also tend to co-occur in the roughly 120 validation repertoires, with 94% of cluster scores above 0. A few of the identified cytomegalovirus-associated TCR beta chains were confirmed in vitro to be specific for cytomegalovirus antigens. The authors suggested that the approach could potentially be extended to other disease states and immunological phenotypes. A total of roughly 160 TCR beta chains were listed by the study as associated with cytomegalovirus.

About this clone itself: Its specific antigen is unknown. Base qualities are not at hand, and no much larger clone is one base apart.

The junction shows trimming of 2 bases on V and 6 bases on J, and the gene matches do not reach 5 bases of it. The CDR3, from cysteine to phenylalanine, totals 14 residues. The entry retains the CDR3 DNA only, 42 bases that are in frame from base 1. CDR1 GTSNPN and CDR2 SVGIG are derived from the germline V gene (reference sequence). The donors belonged to the validation cohort of under 150 subjects, which was separate from the roughly 700-subject first cohort. Libraries were constructed by the immunoSEQ multiplex PCR assay. Under the source paper's analysis protocol: A statistical classification framework was developed to diagnose cytomegalovirus status using the catalog of TCR beta chain sequences. This is the immuneACCESS table as TCRdb keeps it, with only in-frame sequences that have V and J called. A part of the clones is gone; compared with another copy, unresolved V genes explain less than half, and the rest is unexplained. D and trimming were read from the DNA, whereas the V and J calls and clone size are those reported in that table. The sample table records under 200,000 clones; 85% to 90% of these occur just once. Of the sample, 3.5% to 4.5% falls within the top ten clones.

Sequencing was carried out using PBMCs. This sequence was found in a man aged 18 to 29 in good health and CMV-seropositive. The V gene is TRBV30 and the J gene is TRBJ2-2; 8 of the junction bases match TRBD1. The base sequence is TGTGCCTGGAGTCCAGGGGGCCGGGCCGGGGAGCTGTTTTTT. Protein translation: CAWSPGGRAGELFF.